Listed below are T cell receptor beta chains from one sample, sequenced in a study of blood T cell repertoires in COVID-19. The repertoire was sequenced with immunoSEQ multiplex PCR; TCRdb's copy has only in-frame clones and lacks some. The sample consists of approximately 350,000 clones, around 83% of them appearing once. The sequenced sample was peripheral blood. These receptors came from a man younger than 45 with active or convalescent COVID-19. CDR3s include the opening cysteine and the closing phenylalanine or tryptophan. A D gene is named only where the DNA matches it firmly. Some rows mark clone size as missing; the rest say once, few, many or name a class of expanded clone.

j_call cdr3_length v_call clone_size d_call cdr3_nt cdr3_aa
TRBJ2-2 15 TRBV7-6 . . TGTGCCAGCAGCTTACTTTCCGTGAACACCGGGGAGCTGTTTTTT CASSLLSVNTGELFF
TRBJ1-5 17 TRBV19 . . TGTGCCAGTAGTGATTCCGGGGTGCGGGGAAGCAATCAGCCCCAGCATTTT CASSDSGVRGSNQPQHF
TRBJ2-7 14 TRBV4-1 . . TGCGCCAGCAGCCACCGGGACGGGAGTTACGAGCAGTACTTC CASSHRDGSYEQYF
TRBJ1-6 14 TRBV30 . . TGTGCCTGGAGTGTAAGGCAGGCATATTCACCCCTCCACTTT CAWSVRQAYSPLHF
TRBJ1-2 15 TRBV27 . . TGTGCCAGCAGTTTTAGCCGACCAGGGGACTATGGCTACACCTTC CASSFSRPGDYGYTF
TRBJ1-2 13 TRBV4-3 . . TGCGCCAGCAGCCAAGATACCACGCGGGGCTACACCTTC CASSQDTTRGYTF
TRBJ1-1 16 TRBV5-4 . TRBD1 TGTGCCAGCAGCGGGGACAGGGGTAGGCGAGGAAATGAAGCTTTCTTT CASSGDRGRRGNEAFF
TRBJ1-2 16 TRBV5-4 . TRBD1 TGTGCCAGCAGCTTGGGGTCGGGACAGGGACCCTATGGCTACACCTTC CASSLGSGQGPYGYTF
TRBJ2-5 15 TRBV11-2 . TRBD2 TGTGCCAGCAGCTCTTATCTAGCGGGGGGAGAGACCCAGTACTTC CASSSYLAGGETQYF
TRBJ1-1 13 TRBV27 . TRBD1 TGTGCCAGCAGTCCGACAGGGAGGACTGAAGCTTTCTTT CASSPTGRTEAFF
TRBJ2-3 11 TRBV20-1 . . TGCAGTGCCCTTGAGACAGATACGCAGTATTTT CSALETDTQYF
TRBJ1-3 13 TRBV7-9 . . TGTGCCAGCAGCTTAAGCGGCGGAAACACCATATATTTT CASSLSGGNTIYF
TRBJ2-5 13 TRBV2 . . TGTGCCGGCAGACTACTGTACCAAGAGACCCAGTACTTC CAGRLLYQETQYF
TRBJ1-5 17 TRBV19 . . TGTGCCAGTAGTATAGACCTCCGGGGAAGGTATGATCAGCCCCAGCATTTT CASSIDLRGRYDQPQHF
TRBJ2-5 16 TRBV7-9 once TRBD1 TGTGCCAGCAGCTCCGGCGACAGGGGCGGAAGGGAGACCCAGTACTTC CASSSGDRGGRETQYF
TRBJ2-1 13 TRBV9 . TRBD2 TGTGCCAGCAGCGGTTATAGCGGGAATGAGCAGTTCTTC CASSGYSGNEQFF
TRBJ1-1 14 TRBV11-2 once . TGTGCCAGCAGCTTAGAGGGGGCGTACACTGAAGCTTTCTTT CASSLEGAYTEAFF
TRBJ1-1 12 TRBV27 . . TGTGCCAGCAGGGGGGGTGGGATCGAAGCTTTCTTT CASRGGGIEAFF
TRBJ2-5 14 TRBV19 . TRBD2 TGTGCCAGTAGTCCCGGGACTAACTGGGAGACCCAGTACTTC CASSPGTNWETQYF
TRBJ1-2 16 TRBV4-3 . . TGCGCCAGCAGCCAAGATCTCGCAGGTCCTAACTATGGCTACACCTTC CASSQDLAGPNYGYTF
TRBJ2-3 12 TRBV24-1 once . TGTGCCACCGCGGGCTCCACAGATACGCAGTATTTT CATAGSTDTQYF
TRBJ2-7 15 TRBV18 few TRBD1 TGTGCCAGCTTATCGGGACAGGGGGCTCGCTACGAGCAGTACTTC CASLSGQGARYEQYF
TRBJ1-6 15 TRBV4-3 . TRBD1 TGCGCCAGCAGCCAAGCGGGACAGGGAGGTTCACCCCTCCACTTT CASSQAGQGGSPLHF
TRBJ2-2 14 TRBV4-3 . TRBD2 TGCGCCAGCAGCCATGGCGGGGGCACCGGGGAGCTGTTTTTT CASSHGGGTGELFF
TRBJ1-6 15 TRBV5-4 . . TGTGCCAGCAGCTTGGATACAGGGCGGAATTCACCCCTCCACTTT CASSLDTGRNSPLHF
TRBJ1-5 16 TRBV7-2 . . TGTGCCAGCAGCTTAAATGGTCAGGGCAGCAATCAGCCCCAGCATTTT CASSLNGQGSNQPQHF
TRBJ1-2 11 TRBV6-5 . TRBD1 TGTGCCAGTTGGACAGGCTATGGCTACACCTTC CASWTGYGYTF
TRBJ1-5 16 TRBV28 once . TGTGCCAGCAGCTCTCCAGTCGGGGGTGGGGTTCAGCCCCAGCATTTT CASSSPVGGGVQPQHF
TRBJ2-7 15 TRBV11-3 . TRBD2 TGTGCCAGCAGCTTAGATCGGTCGGGGGGAATGGAGCAGTACTTC CASSLDRSGGMEQYF
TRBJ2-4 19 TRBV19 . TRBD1 TGTGCCAGTAGTATGAGGGGACAGGGCGGGGAAGGAGCCAAAAACATTCAGTACTTC CASSMRGQGGEGAKNIQYF
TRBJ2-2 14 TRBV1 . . TGCACCAGCAGCCAGCTACCGAACACCGGGGAGCTGTTTTTT CTSSQLPNTGELFF
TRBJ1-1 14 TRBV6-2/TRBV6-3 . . TGTGCCAGCAGTCTCGGGGGGGCAGAGACTGAAGCTTTCTTT CASSLGGAETEAFF
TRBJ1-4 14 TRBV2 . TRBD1 TGTGCCAGCAGTGAAAGTACAGGGGGTGAAAAACTGTTTTTT CASSESTGGEKLFF
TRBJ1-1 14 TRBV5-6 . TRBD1 TGTGCCAGCAGCTGGGACAGGGAGTACACTGAAGCTTTCTTT CASSWDREYTEAFF
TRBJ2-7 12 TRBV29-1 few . TGCAGCGTTGAAAGCGAAAGCTACGAGCAGTACTTC CSVESESYEQYF
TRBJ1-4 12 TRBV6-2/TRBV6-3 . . TGTGCCAGCAGTTACTCGGAGGGGATTAGGTTTTTT CASSYSEGIRFF
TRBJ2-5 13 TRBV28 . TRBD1 TGTGCCAGCAGAACAGGGGGACAAGAGACCCAGTACTTC CASRTGGQETQYF
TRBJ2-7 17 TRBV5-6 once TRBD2 TGTGCCAGCAGCTCATATCTTCTAGCGGGGTTATCCTACGAGCAGTACTTC CASSSYLLAGLSYEQYF
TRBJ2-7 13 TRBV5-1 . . TGCGCCAGCAGCTTAAGGGGCTCCTACGAGCAGTACTTC CASSLRGSYEQYF
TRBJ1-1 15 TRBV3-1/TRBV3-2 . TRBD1 TGTGCCAGCAGCCACCTGACAGGGGGGACCACTGAAGCTTTCTTT CASSHLTGGTTEAFF
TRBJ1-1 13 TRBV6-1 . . TGTGCCAGCAGTGAAGTAGGCGGGTTAGAAGCTTTCTTT CASSEVGGLEAFF
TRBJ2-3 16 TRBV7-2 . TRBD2 TGTGCCAGCAGCTCGCTGACTAGCGGGGGGACAGATACGCAGTATTTT CASSSLTSGGTDTQYF
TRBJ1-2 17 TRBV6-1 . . TGTGCCAGCAGTGATTGGTCAGGGAATCCAGCTAACTATGGCTACACCTTC CASSDWSGNPANYGYTF
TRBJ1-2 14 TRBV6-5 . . TGTGCCAGCAGACCAGGGGCGTATCACTATGGCTACACCTTC CASRPGAYHYGYTF
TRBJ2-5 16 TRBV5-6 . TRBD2 TGTGCCAGCAGCTTAGGACTAGCGGGGGTAGGGGAGACCCAGTACTTC CASSLGLAGVGETQYF
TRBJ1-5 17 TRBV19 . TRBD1 TGTGCCAGTAGTACAACGGGACAGTTTTATAGCAATCAGCCCCAGCATTTT CASSTTGQFYSNQPQHF
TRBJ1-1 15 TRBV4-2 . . TGTGCCAGCAGCCAATCGATAGAGGATCACACTGAAGCTTTCTTT CASSQSIEDHTEAFF
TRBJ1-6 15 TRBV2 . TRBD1 TGTGCCAGCAGAGAGCGGACAGGGGGGAATTCACCCCTCCACTTT CASRERTGGNSPLHF
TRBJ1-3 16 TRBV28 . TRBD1 TGTGCCAGCAGTTTGCCCAGGGGGCAAGGTGGAAACACCATATATTTT CASSLPRGQGGNTIYF
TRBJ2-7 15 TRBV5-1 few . TGCGCCAGTACCACCTTGGGGACTGGCTCGGGGGAGCAGTACTTC CASTTLGTGSGEQYF
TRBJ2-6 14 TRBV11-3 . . TGTGCCAGCAGCTTGCAGTCTGGGGCCAACGTCCTGACTTTC CASSLQSGANVLTF
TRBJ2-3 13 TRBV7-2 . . TGTGCCAGCAGTACAGGGCCCACAGATACGCAGTATTTT CASSTGPTDTQYF
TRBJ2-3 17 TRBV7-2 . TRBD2 TGTGCCAGCAGCTCCCTGGGACTAGCGGGAGTGACAGATACGCAGTATTTT CASSSLGLAGVTDTQYF
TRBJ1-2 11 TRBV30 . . TGTGCCTGGGGGCCTCGGGGAGGCTACACCTTC CAWGPRGGYTF
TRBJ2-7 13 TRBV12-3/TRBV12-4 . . TGTGCCGGCAGCCCGGCGGGGGCGGGTGAGCAGTACTTC CAGSPAGAGEQYF
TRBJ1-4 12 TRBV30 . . TGTGCCTGGAGTGGGAGCGGAGAAAAACTGTTTTTT CAWSGSGEKLFF
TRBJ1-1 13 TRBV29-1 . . TGCAGCGTTGTCGGTCAGGGGAACACTGAAGCTTTCTTT CSVVGQGNTEAFF